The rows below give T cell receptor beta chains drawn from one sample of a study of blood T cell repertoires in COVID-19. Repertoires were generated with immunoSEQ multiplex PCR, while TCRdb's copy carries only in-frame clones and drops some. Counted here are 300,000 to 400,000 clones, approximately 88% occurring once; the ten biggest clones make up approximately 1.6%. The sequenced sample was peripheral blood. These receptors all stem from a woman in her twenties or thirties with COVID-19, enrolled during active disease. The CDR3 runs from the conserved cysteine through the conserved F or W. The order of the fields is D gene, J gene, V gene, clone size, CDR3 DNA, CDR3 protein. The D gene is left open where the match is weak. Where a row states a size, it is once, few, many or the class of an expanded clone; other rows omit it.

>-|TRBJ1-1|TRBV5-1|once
TGCGCCAGCAGCTTGGAGTGGATGGGGGGTACTGAAGCTTTCTTT
CASSLEWMGGTEAFF
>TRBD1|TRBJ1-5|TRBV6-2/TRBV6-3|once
TGTGCCAGCAGTTCGGCGGACAGGGGATTTCAGCCCCAGCATTTT
CASSSADRGFQPQHF
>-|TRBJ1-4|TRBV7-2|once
TGTGCCAGCAGCTTAGCCAGGGCAACTAATGAAAAACTGTTTTTT
CASSLARATNEKLFF
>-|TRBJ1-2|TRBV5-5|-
TGTGCCAGCAGCGTGACAGAAAACTATGGCTACACCTTC
CASSVTENYGYTF
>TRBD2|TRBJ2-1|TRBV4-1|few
TGCGCCAGCAGCCAAGAGGGACTAGCGGGGAGCTCCTACAATGAGCAGTTCTTC
CASSQEGLAGSSYNEQFF
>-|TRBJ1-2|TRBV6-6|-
TGTGCCAGCGTTGAGGGCGGCTATGGCTACACCTTC
CASVEGGYGYTF
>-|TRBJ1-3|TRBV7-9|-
TGTGCCAGCAGCGGACGGGCAGGGGTTTCGTGGGGAAACACCATATATTTT
CASSGRAGVSWGNTIYF
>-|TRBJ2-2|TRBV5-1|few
TGCGCCAGCAGCTTGGGGGCCCGATCTACCGGGGAGCTGTTTTTT
CASSLGARSTGELFF
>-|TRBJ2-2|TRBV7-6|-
TGTGCCAGCAGCTTCGCGGGAAACACCGGGGAGCTGTTTTTT
CASSFAGNTGELFF
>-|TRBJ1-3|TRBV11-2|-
TGTGCCAGCACCTCTCGAGTCTCTGGAAACACCATATATTTT
CASTSRVSGNTIYF